The 4 T cell receptor beta chains below come from one sample, sequenced in a study of blood T cell repertoires in COVID-19. Here immunoSEQ multiplex PCR was the method, and the copy in TCRdb shows in-frame clones only, minus some. The data contain approximately 200,000 clones, just under 90% of them singletons. The sequencing sample was made of peripheral blood. These receptors all stem from a man in his 60s who had recovered from COVID-19.

In this sample, this clone turned up a few times. V and J are TRBV12-5 and TRBJ2-3; a possible D gene is TRBD2 (6 bases). Germline assignment: CDR1 LGHNT and CDR2 FRNRAP. The CDR3 runs 15 residues. The ends were cut back, 2 bases at V and 2 bases at J, with 11 bases in the middle. This CDR3 is CASGLSGANTDTQYF. The CDR3 nucleotides are TGTGCTAGTGGTTTGTCGGGAGCTAACACAGATACGCAGTATTTT.

The chain couples TRBV2 to TRBJ2-1, with 13 nucleotides matching TRBD2. The CDR3 loop spans 16 amino acids. J lost 5 bases, V lost 3 bases, and 4 bases had no gene match. The germline V gene has CDR1 SNHLY and CDR2 FYNNEI. Here the CDR3 DNA reads TGTGCCAGCAGTGACCTACTAGCGGGAGGGGACAATGAGCAGTTCTTC. Amino acid sequence: CASSDLLAGGDNEQFF.

The rearrangement links TRBV12-3 or TRBV12-4 to TRBJ2-3; D call uncertain. The CDR3 extends over 11 amino acids. V lost 5 bases and J 6 bases, leaving 6 bases between the germline ends. The CDR3 DNA sequence: TGTGCCAGCAGTATCGGGGATACGCAGTATTTT. This encodes CASSIGDTQYF.

V gene TRBV21-1 combines with J gene TRBJ2-1; the D call in the table, TRBD2, was not verified against the DNA. TRBV21-1 is a pseudogene locus. The CDR3 spans 12 residues. This CDR3 reads CASPRGMNEQFF. CDR3 DNA sequence: TGTGCCAGTCCACGAGGGATGAATGAGCAGTTCTTC.